The TCR beta chain described here comes from a study of T cells expressing NK-cell markers. The overall study: The authors derived TCR beta repertoires from sorted CD3+CD56+NKG2C+, CD3+CD56+NKG2C- and CD3+CD56-NKG2C+ T cells.

Turning to this clonotype: Its specificity is not known.

CDR1 SGHRS and CDR2 YFSETQ come from the germline V gene. There are 13 residues in the CDR3. Study-wide findings and caveats: About six donors showed dominant NKG2C+ clonotypes comprising roughly 1.0-7.0% of their CD8+ T cells.

TCRdb re-called the 5' RACE reads; one entry per CDR3 protein, DNA not given. In total, the table holds 25,000 to 35,000 distinct CDR3 sequences. Source material: blood T cells: a sorted CD56 or NKG2C T cell subset, CD4+ or CD8+ T cells, or bulk PBMC T cells (not recorded which). This chain joins TRBV5-1 and TRBJ2-7; TCRdb returns TRBD1, unconfirmable since there is no DNA. The sequence came from a woman between 18 and 69 years old in good health. CDR3 protein: CASSLETVYEQYF.